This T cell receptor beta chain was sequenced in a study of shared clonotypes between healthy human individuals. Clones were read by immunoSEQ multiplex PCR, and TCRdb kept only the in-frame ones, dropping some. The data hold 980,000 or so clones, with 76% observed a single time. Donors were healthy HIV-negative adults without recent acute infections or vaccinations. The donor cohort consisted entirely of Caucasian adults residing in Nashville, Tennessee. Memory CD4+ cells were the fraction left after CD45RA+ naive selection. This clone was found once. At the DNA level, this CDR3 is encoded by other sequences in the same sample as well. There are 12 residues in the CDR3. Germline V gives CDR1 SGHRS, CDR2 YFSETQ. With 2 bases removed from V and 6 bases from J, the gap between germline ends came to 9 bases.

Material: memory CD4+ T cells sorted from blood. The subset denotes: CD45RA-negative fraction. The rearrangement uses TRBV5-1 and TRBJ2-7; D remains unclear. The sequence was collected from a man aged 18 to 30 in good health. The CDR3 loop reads CASSFSGGEQYF. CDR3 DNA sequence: TGCGCCAGCAGCTTTAGTGGCGGCGAGCAGTACTTC.